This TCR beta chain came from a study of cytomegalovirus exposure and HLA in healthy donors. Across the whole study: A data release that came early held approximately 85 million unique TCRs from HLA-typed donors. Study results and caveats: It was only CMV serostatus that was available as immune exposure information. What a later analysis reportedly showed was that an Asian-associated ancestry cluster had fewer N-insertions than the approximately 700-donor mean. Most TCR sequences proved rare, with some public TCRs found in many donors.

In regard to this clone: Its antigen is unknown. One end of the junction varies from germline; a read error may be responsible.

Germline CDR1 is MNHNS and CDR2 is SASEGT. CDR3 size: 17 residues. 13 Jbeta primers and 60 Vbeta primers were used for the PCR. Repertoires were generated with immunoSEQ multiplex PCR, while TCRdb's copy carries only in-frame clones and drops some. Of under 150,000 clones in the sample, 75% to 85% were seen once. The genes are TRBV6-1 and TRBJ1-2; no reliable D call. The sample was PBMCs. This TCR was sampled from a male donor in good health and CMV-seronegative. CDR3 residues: CAISESFDPSSSYGYTF. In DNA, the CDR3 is TGTGCCATCAGTGAGTCCTTCGACCCTTCTTCTAGCTATGGCTACACCTTC.